Below, 23 T cell receptor beta chains from the same sample are listed, as sequenced in a study of cytomegalovirus exposure and HLA in healthy donors. In the PCR, 60 Vbeta and 13 Jbeta primers were used. The method was immunoSEQ multiplex PCR; TCRdb's version includes in-frame clones alone and lacks a portion of them. The sample lists roughly 150,000 clones, approximately 85% occurring once. The sample consisted of PBMCs. The receptors were sampled from a man aged 25-40 years in good health and CMV-seropositive.

The rearrangement links TRBV28 to TRBJ2-2; 7 bases map to TRBD2. Germline CDR1 is MDHEN and CDR2 is SYDVKM. After removal of 2 bases from V and 4 bases from J, the junction contained 10 bases not matched to a gene. The CDR3 runs to 17 residues. DNA for the CDR3: TGTGCCAGCAGTTTACAACGATTCGGCGGGAGCACCGGGGAGCTGTTTTTT. Translation: CASSLQRFGGSTGELFF.

The chain employs TRBV5-1 and TRBJ2-1; possibly TRBD1 for D (6 bases). The CDR3 has 14 amino acids. Deletions cut 2 bases from V and 4 bases from J, with 10 bases between. The V gene's germline CDR1 is SGHRS and CDR2 YFSETQ. The CDR3 DNA follows: TGCGCCAGCAGCTTAGGACAGTCTTACAATGAGCAGTTCTTC. Amino acid sequence: CASSLGQSYNEQFF.

The CDR3 nucleotides are TGCGCCAGCAGCTCGGGGGACAGAGACACTGAAGCTTTCTTT. The encoded protein is CASSSGDRDTEAFF. V usage is TRBV5-1 and J usage is TRBJ1-1, with 7 bases lining up with TRBD1. Germline CDR1 reads SGHRS; CDR2 reads YFSETQ. The ends lost 3 bases at V and 3 bases at J; junction bases unmatched: 5. The CDR3 contains 14 residues.

The chain has TRBV6-5 and TRBJ1-1; 12 positions agree with TRBD1. J gave up 5 bases and V 2 bases, and 6 bases lay outside the gene matches. Germline assignment: CDR1 MNHEY and CDR2 SVGAGI. This CDR3 spans 16 amino acids. CDR3 in amino acids: CASSYGGTGGRTEAFF. In DNA form, the CDR3 reads TGTGCCAGCAGTTACGGTGGGACAGGGGGCCGTACTGAAGCTTTCTTT.

The genes are TRBV7-9 and TRBJ2-2, with a possible D match to TRBD1 (5 bases). The CDR3 is 16 amino acids. V lost 10 bases and J lost 1, with 19 bases in between. Germline CDR1 and CDR2: SEHNR and FQNEAQ (reference sequence). CDR3 protein: CATYRSGLLNTGELFF. CDR3 DNA sequence: TGTGCCACTTACAGGTCGGGCTTGTTGAACACCGGGGAGCTGTTTTTT.

The genes are TRBV29-1 and TRBJ1-3; 7 nucleotides line up with TRBD1. CDR3 size: 14 residues. The V gene end was trimmed by 3 bases and the J gene end by 2 bases; junction bases not matched to a gene: 4. CDR1 SQVTM and CDR2 ANQGSEA come from the germline V gene. CDR3 loop: CSVEQGGAGNTIYF. Here the CDR3 DNA reads TGCAGCGTTGAGCAGGGGGGTGCTGGAAACACCATATATTTT.

The J gene is TRBJ2-2, the V gene TRBV19, with a possible D match to TRBD1 (5 bases). Germline values: CDR1 LNHDA, CDR2 SQIVND (reference sequence). The CDR3 is 16 amino acids. Trimming left V 3 bases short and J 1 base short, with 12 bases between. For the CDR3, the DNA is TGTGCCAGTAGTATTAGGCAGGGCAGGAACACCGGGGAGCTGTTTTTT. This encodes CASSIRQGRNTGELFF.

This chain links TRBV4-2 with TRBJ2-7; 9 bases align to TRBD2. From germline, CDR1 is LGHNA and CDR2 YNFKEQ. This CDR3 contains 16 residues. Trimming took 0 bases from V and 0 from J; bases not matched to a gene: 3. The CDR3 region has the DNA TGTGCCAGCAGCCAAGATGGCGGGAGGGCCTCCTACGAGCAGTACTTC. Translated: CASSQDGGRASYEQYF.

The V call is TRBV27, the J call TRBJ2-7, with TRBD2 matching over 7 bases. Germline V gene lookup returns CDR1 MNHEY and CDR2 SMNVEV (reference sequence). Trimming took 3 bases from V and 2 from J; bases not matched to a gene: 10. This CDR3 has 16 amino acids. The CDR3 protein is CASSFLAGEGPYEQYF. The CDR3 coding sequence is TGTGCCAGCAGTTTCCTCGCGGGGGAGGGTCCCTACGAGCAGTACTTC.

The chain carries TRBV9 and TRBJ1-3; D not certain. There are 16 residues in the CDR3. CDR1 and CDR2 (germline): SGDLS, YYNGEE. Trimming removed 3 bases from V and 0 bases from J, with 13 bases in between. CDR3: CASSASWANSGNTIYF. In DNA form, the CDR3 reads TGTGCCAGCAGCGCCAGCTGGGCTAACTCTGGAAACACCATATATTTT.

This chain links TRBV21-1 with TRBJ2-7; the table's D gene call, TRBD2, was not cross checked with the DNA. TRBV21-1 is annotated as a pseudogene. The CDR3 is 17 residues long. CDR3 in amino acids: CASPTGGGLAGFYEQYV. CDR3 DNA: TGTGCCAGCCCCACCGGGGGGGGACTAGCGGGATTCTACGAGCAGTACGTC.

This clone was observed a few times. The chain recombines TRBV6-6 with TRBJ1-1; 7 bases line up with TRBD1. The V and J ends lost 4 bases and 1 base, in that order; junction bases with no gene match: 3. Germline CDR1 MNHNY, CDR2 SVGAGI (reference sequence). This CDR3 comprises 14 residues. The DNA of the CDR3 is TGTGCCAGCAGTTCTCGACAGGGGAACACTGAAGCTTTCTTT. This encodes CASSSRQGNTEAFF.

Only one count was recorded for this clone. The V gene is TRBV27, the J gene TRBJ2-3; 7 bases fit TRBD1. The CDR3 covers 17 residues. V lost 5 bases to trimming and J lost 0 bases; unmatched junction nucleotides: 11. CDR1 and CDR2 from the germline V gene are MNHEY and SMNVEV (reference sequence). The CDR3 DNA reads as TGTGCCAGCAGTCCCAAGCAGGGGGATTATAGCACAGATACGCAGTATTTT. It is translated as CASSPKQGDYSTDTQYF.

This rearrangement joins TRBV6-5 to TRBJ1-2, with TRBD1 identical over 10 bases. CDR1 is MNHEY, CDR2 SVGAGI, per germline. The CDR3 sequence is 14 residues long. The ends lost 6 bases at V and 4 bases at J; junction bases unmatched: 5. CDR3 amino acids: CASSPDRGLYGYTF. Written as DNA, the CDR3 is TGTGCCAGCAGCCCCGACAGGGGGCTCTATGGCTACACCTTC.

The chain uses TRBV5-4 and TRBJ1-1; D is unclear. CDR1 is SGHNT and CDR2 is YYREEE in the germline V gene (reference sequence). The CDR3 is made up of 15 amino acids. V was trimmed by 4 bases and J by 1 base, leaving 14 bases between them. DNA of the CDR3: TGTGCCAGCAGCAAACCCGGGAGAGAGAACACTGAAGCTTTCTTT. Protein: CASSKPGRENTEAFF.

This chain uses TRBV7-2 with TRBJ1-2; D remains unclear. CDR1 and CDR2 (germline): SGHTA, FQGNSA. The CDR3 has 14 residues. V was shortened by 5 bases and J by 2 bases, with 12 bases between the two germline ends. The CDR3 reads CASSQTTDNYGYTF. Here the CDR3 DNA reads TGTGCCAGCAGCCAGACTACGGACAACTATGGCTACACCTTC.

The chain carries TRBV18 and TRBJ1-2; no clear D. CDR3 length: 14 amino acids. Per germline, CDR1 KGHSH and CDR2 LQKENI. The ends were cut back, 2 bases at V and 5 bases at J, with 12 bases in the middle. The CDR3 region is CASSPSGNLYGYTF. CDR3 coding DNA: TGTGCCAGCTCACCAAGCGGCAACCTGTATGGCTACACCTTC.

The genes are TRBV5-1 and TRBJ2-2; D unresolved. Deletions cut 6 bases from V and 5 bases from J, with 11 bases between. The CDR3 covers 13 residues. CDR1 is SGHRS and CDR2 is YFSETQ in the germline V gene. CDR3 bases: TGCGCCAGCATAGACTCCGGGACCGGGGAGCTGTTTTTT. This gives the protein CASIDSGTGELFF.

V gene TRBV7-9 combines with J gene TRBJ2-5; 7 positions agree with TRBD1. CDR1 and CDR2 from the germline V gene are SEHNR and FQNEAQ (reference sequence). The ends lost 4 bases at V and 5 bases at J; junction bases unmatched: 10. The length of the CDR3 is 15 residues. CDR3 nucleotides: TGTGCCAGCAGCTCGACCAGGGGGACCGGGGAGACCCAGTACTTC. Translation gives CASSSTRGTGETQYF.

The CDR3 DNA is TGCGCCAGCAGTCAATCCCTTACGACAGATGAACATGGCTACACCTTC. Residues: CASSQSLTTDEHGYTF. This chain uses TRBV23-1 with TRBJ1-2; D possibly corresponds to TRBD1 (5 bases). TRBV23-1 is labeled an ORF, and its function is uncertain. The V end lost 0 bases, the J end lost 6 bases, and 17 bases lay between the germline ends. The CDR3 sequence is 16 residues long.

A few counts support this clone. This rearrangement joins TRBV19 to TRBJ1-1; D remains ambiguous. Trimming shortened V by 7 bases and J by 3 bases, and 15 bases separated the two germline ends. Germline V gene sequence: CDR1 LNHDA, CDR2 SQIVND (reference sequence). The CDR3 has 14 residues. DNA of the CDR3: TGTGCCAGTACTTCCAGCGGCACTCACACTGAAGCTTTCTTT. Its translation is CASTSSGTHTEAFF.

The chain recombines TRBV7-3 with TRBJ2-3; a possible D gene is TRBD2 (6 bases). Germline V gene data show CDR1 as SGHTA and CDR2 as FQGTGA. V was shortened by 0 bases and J by 0 bases, with 16 bases between the two germline ends. This CDR3 is built from 18 residues. The CDR3, as DNA: TGTGCCAGCAGCTTAACCCCTCGGGTAGCGGTTAGCACAGATACGCAGTATTTT. It codes for CASSLTPRVAVSTDTQYF.

This sequence joins TRBV7-9 and TRBJ1-2; TRBD1 matches at 7 bases. The CDR3 spans 13 residues. Germline assignment: CDR1 SEHNR and CDR2 FQNEAQ (reference sequence). The V segment lost 5 bases and the J segment 4 bases; nucleotides outside the gene matches: 4. CDR3 DNA sequence: TGTGCCAGCAGCCCACGGGACAGCTATGGCTACACCTTC. Translating it yields CASSPRDSYGYTF.